This T cell receptor beta chain came from a study of shared clonotypes between healthy human individuals. The method was immunoSEQ multiplex PCR; TCRdb's version includes in-frame clones alone and lacks a portion of them. The table has 2 million to 2.5 million clones, approximately 94% seen once. Sequenced sample: naive CD4+ T cells from PBMCs. The subset denotes: CD45RA+ positively selected. This sequence originates from a man between 18 and 29 years old in good health. Some clones in this sample may be carry-over from other donors' samples.

This CDR3 reads CASSPRSSGRGPGELFF. The CDR3 DNA follows: TGCGCCAGCAGCCCACGATCTAGCGGGAGAGGACCCGGGGAGCTGTTTTTT. The genes are TRBV5-1 and TRBJ2-2, with TRBD2 matching 10 bases. Looked up from germline, CDR1 is SGHRS and CDR2 is YFSETQ. The junction had 12 bases not matched to a gene; V was cut back by 4 bases and J by 6 bases. CDR3 length: 17 amino acids.